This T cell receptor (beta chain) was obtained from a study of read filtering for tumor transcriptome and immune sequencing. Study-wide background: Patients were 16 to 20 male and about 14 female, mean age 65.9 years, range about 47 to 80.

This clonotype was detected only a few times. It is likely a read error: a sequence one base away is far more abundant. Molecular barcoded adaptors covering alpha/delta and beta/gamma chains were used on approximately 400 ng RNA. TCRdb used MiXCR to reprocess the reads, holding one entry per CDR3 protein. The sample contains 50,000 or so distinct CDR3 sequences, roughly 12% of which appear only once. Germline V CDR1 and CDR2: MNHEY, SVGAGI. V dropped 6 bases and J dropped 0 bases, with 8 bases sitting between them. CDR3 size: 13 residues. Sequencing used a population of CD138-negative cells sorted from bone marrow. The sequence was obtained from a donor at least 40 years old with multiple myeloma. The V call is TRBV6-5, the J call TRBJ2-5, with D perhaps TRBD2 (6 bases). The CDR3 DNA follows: TGTGCCAGCAGCGGGGACTACCAAGAGACCCAGTACTTC. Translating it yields CASSGDYQETQYF.